This T cell receptor beta chain was documented in a study of blood T cell repertoires in COVID-19. Repertoires were generated with immunoSEQ multiplex PCR, while TCRdb's copy carries only in-frame clones and drops some. Seen here are approximately 210,000 clones, around 88% observed once, and the top ten hold approximately 14%. V was trimmed by 5 bases and J by 5 bases, leaving 10 bases between them. The CDR3 is made up of 13 amino acids. Per the germline V gene, CDR1 is SGHTA and CDR2 is FQGNSA. Sequenced: PBMCs or T cells enriched from blood (not recorded which). The TCR sequence derives from a woman between 50 and 59 years old with acute COVID-19. The chain couples TRBV7-2 to TRBJ1-5; D ambiguous. DNA of the CDR3: TGTGCCAGCAGCCCCACCCTATATCAGCCCCAGCATTTT. Protein: CASSPTLYQPQHF.